The present T cell receptor beta chain was sequenced within a study of identical twins. Points from the study as a whole: Where beta out-of-frame sequences were concerned, excess twin sharing was weaker. Conclusions relied on cross-sectional statistical analysis, not following the same donors. Twin sharing of out-of-frame TCR alpha was underestimated by models in monozygotic pairs.

Only a few counts were recorded for this clonotype. Its antigen is currently unknown. The CDR3 extends over 15 amino acids. Germline loops: CDR1 MNHEY, CDR2 SMNVEV (reference sequence). V was clipped by 6 bases and J by 8 bases, with 17 bases between them. The authors used template switching to add a universal primer site and gave cDNA unique molecular identifiers. TCRdb recomputed calls from the 5' RACE reads with MiXCR, one row per CDR3 protein. The top ten clones hold 3.5% to 4% of a sample with fewer than 250,000 distinct CDR3 sequences, about 7% of them seen once. These same records also appear under a second study, on yellow fever vaccine responses in identical twins.

This clonotype originated in a woman under 30 in good health. This rearrangement joins TRBV27 to TRBJ1-6; possibly TRBD1 for D (5 bases). The specimen was memory (CD45RO+) T cells sorted from blood. In nucleotides, the CDR3 is TGTGCCAGCAGGCGGGCGGGGACGATGGATTCACCCCTCCACTTT. It specifies CASRRAGTMDSPLHF.